These 32 T cell receptor beta chains were all obtained from the same sample, sequenced in a study of blood T cell repertoires in COVID-19. Produced via immunoSEQ multiplex PCR; TCRdb's table is partial and in-frame only. The sample has roughly 43,000 clones, approximately 90% seen once. The sample was peripheral blood. These receptors all stem from a man aged 55 to 69 with active COVID-19.

The chain carries TRBV6-4 and TRBJ2-3; 9 bases are shared with TRBD2. The CDR3 contains 15 residues. Trimming cost V 5 bases and J 1 base; bases outside gene matches: 4. CDR1 is MRHNA and CDR2 is SNTAGT in the germline V gene. For the CDR3, the DNA is TGTGCCAGCAGTTCCGGGACTAGCCGCACAGATACGCAGTATTTT. This translates into CASSSGTSRTDTQYF.

The J gene is TRBJ2-2, the V gene TRBV7-6, with a possible D match to TRBD2 (6 bases). Germline V gene data show CDR1 as SGHVS and CDR2 as FNYEAQ. The ends were cut back, 5 bases at V and 2 bases at J, with 9 bases in the middle. The CDR3 has 14 residues. CDR3 loop: CASSAGLNTGELFF. The CDR3 nucleotides are TGTGCCAGCAGCGCGGGGCTTAACACCGGGGAGCTGTTTTTT.

This clone was detected only a few times. The chain joins TRBV7-9 to TRBJ2-3; perhaps TRBD2 as D (5 bases). The CDR3 is made up of 16 amino acids. Germline-derived CDR1 and CDR2 are SEHNR and FQNEAQ (reference sequence). V gave up 2 bases and J gave up 0 bases, with 12 bases separating them. The CDR3 nucleotides read TGTGCCAGCAGCTTATCACGGGGTTATAGCACAGATACGCAGTATTTT. Its translation is CASSLSRGYSTDTQYF.

The chain links TRBV7-8 to TRBJ2-7; D might be TRBD2 (6 bases). Germline V gene data show CDR1 as SGHVS and CDR2 as FQNEAQ. V was pared by 4 bases and J by 5 bases, with 18 bases between. The CDR3 is 15 residues long. The CDR3 loop reads CASSSIPGLPNEQYF. DNA of the CDR3: TGTGCCAGCAGCTCTATCCCGGGACTCCCAAACGAGCAGTACTTC.

The chain has TRBV19 and TRBJ2-3; TRBD2 matches 9 bases. CDR3 length equals 14 residues. The germline CDR1 and CDR2 sequences are LNHDA and SQIVND (reference sequence). V was pared by 3 bases and J by 9 bases, with 7 bases of the junction left unmatched. CDR3 region: CASSISGSGRTQYF. Here the CDR3 DNA reads TGTGCCAGTAGTATTAGCGGGAGCGGTCGAACGCAGTATTTT.

The chain joins TRBV9 to TRBJ2-1; TRBD2 matches 8 bases. Germline loops: CDR1 SGDLS, CDR2 YYNGEE. V trimming: 7 bases; J trimming: 8 bases; junction bases outside the gene matches: 14. This CDR3 contains 15 residues. As DNA, the CDR3 is TGTGCCAGCGGGTCAGCGGGAGCCCTTGGCCATGAGCAGTTCTTC. Translation gives CASGSAGALGHEQFF.

CDR3 coding DNA: TGCGCCAGCAGTCGCACACGGAGCGGGAGTTTGGACGAGCAGTACTTC. Translated: CASSRTRSGSLDEQYF. The chain links TRBV23-1 to TRBJ2-7; TRBD2 matches 8 bases. TRBV23-1 is designated an ORF whose function remains uncertain. Germline trimming cut 4 bases from V and 5 bases from J; bases unmatched to any gene: 13. This CDR3 is built from 16 residues.

The rearrangement uses TRBV4-3 and TRBJ2-1; D possibly corresponds to TRBD2 (6 bases). The ends were cut back, 2 bases at V and 0 bases at J, with 11 bases in the middle. This CDR3 comprises 16 residues. CDR1 is LGHNA and CDR2 is YSLEER in the germline V gene. The CDR3 sequence: CASSQSGLSSYNEQFF. CDR3 bases: TGCGCCAGCAGCCAAAGCGGGCTAAGCTCCTACAATGAGCAGTTCTTC.

This rearrangement joins TRBV25-1 to TRBJ2-3; D gene uncertain. The CDR3 contains 16 residues. CDR1 and CDR2 from the germline V gene are MGHDK and SYGVNS. V shed 3 bases and J shed 1 base, with 14 bases lying between them. CDR3 DNA sequence: TGTGCCAGCAGTGACCCCGCTTTCCCGGGCACAGATACGCAGTATTTT. It codes for CASSDPAFPGTDTQYF.

The V call is TRBV3-1 (or the pseudogene TRBV3-2), the J call TRBJ2-6; the D gene is possibly TRBD2 (5 bases). In germline, CDR1 is LGHDT, CDR2 YNNKEL (reference sequence). This CDR3 contains 17 residues. V lost 4 bases, J lost 0 bases, and 13 bases lay in between. The CDR3 here is CASSLSGDFSGANVLTF. The CDR3 bases are TGTGCCAGCAGCCTATCCGGGGATTTCTCTGGGGCCAACGTCCTGACTTTC.

V and J are TRBV10-3 and TRBJ1-2; 10 nucleotides match TRBD1. Unmatched junction bases numbered 4, after V lost 3 bases and J lost 6 bases. The CDR3 has 14 residues. Germline V gives CDR1 ENHRY, CDR2 SYGVKD. CDR3 DNA: TGTGCCATCAGTGACTCCGGGACAGGGGATGGCTACACCTTC. It is translated as CAISDSGTGDGYTF.

The genes are TRBV4-1 and TRBJ1-1; a possible D gene is TRBD1 (5 bases). The V gene's germline CDR1 is MGHRA and CDR2 YSYEKL. This CDR3 is 16 amino acids long. The V and J ends lost 3 bases and 7 bases respectively, with 21 bases between them. CDR3 sequence reads: CASSHPEGLGGGEAFF. For the CDR3, the DNA is TGCGCCAGCAGCCATCCCGAAGGGTTGGGGGGGGGTGAAGCTTTCTTT.

V usage is TRBV7-6 and J usage is TRBJ1-3, with 12 bases identical to TRBD1. Germline loops: CDR1 SGHVS, CDR2 FNYEAQ. The CDR3 is 16 amino acids. V gave up 5 bases and J gave up 3 bases; unmatched junction bases: 5. The CDR3 DNA is TGTGCCAGCAGCCTCGGGACAGGGGGCTTTGGAAACACCATATATTTT. Translation: CASSLGTGGFGNTIYF.

The chain recombines TRBV4-2 with TRBJ2-1; D remains ambiguous. The germline CDR1 and CDR2 sequences are LGHNA and YNFKEQ. This CDR3 spans 14 amino acids. Trimming took off 4 bases at V and 3 bases at J, with 10 bases between the two ends. DNA of the CDR3: TGTGCCAGCAGCCCACGGTTACTCTACAATGAGCAGTTCTTC. This encodes CASSPRLLYNEQFF.

The genes are TRBV6-2 or TRBV6-3 and TRBJ2-6; D gene uncertain. This CDR3 is built from 16 residues. V lost 0 bases to trimming and J lost 4 bases, with 10 bases between them. Germline CDR1 is MNHEY and CDR2 is SVGEGT. The CDR3 loop reads CASSYSSLSGANVLTF. The CDR3 nucleotides read TGTGCCAGCAGTTACTCTTCCCTCTCGGGGGCCAACGTCCTGACTTTC.

This sequence joins TRBV11-3 and TRBJ2-2, with TRBD1 matching over 10 bases. In germline, CDR1 is SGHNT, CDR2 YENEEA. The CDR3 spans 15 residues. The J segment lost 7 bases and the V segment lost 5 bases, leaving 7 bases of the junction unmatched. In DNA form, the CDR3 reads TGTGCCAGCAGCCCAGACAGGGGGCAGTTCGGGGAGCTGTTTTTT. This translates into CASSPDRGQFGELFF.

V and J are TRBV19 and TRBJ2-7; D might be TRBD2 (5 bases). This CDR3 region has 13 residues. Germline CDR1 reads LNHDA; CDR2 reads SQIVND (reference sequence). The ends were cut back, 0 bases at V and 6 bases at J, with 9 bases in the middle. CDR3 residues: CASSIDLAGEQYF. DNA of the CDR3: TGTGCCAGTAGTATAGATCTAGCCGGCGAGCAGTACTTC.

This chain's CDR3 is CARRQEAGEDIQYF. The CDR3 DNA is TGTGCCAGAAGACAGGAAGCGGGAGAGGACATTCAGTACTTC. This chain links TRBV5-3 with TRBJ2-4, with 8 bases aligning to TRBD2. TRBV5-3 is marked as an open reading frame, function uncertain. Trimming cost V 5 bases and J 8 bases; bases outside gene matches: 9. This CDR3 has 14 residues.

V usage is TRBV30 and J usage is TRBJ2-5, with 9 bases lining up with TRBD1. The V segment lost 2 bases and the J segment 3 bases; nucleotides outside the gene matches: 10. The germline CDR1 and CDR2 sequences are GTSNPN and SVGIG (reference sequence). The CDR3 contains 16 residues. CDR3 amino acids: CAWSLRGTGFEETQYF. The CDR3, as DNA: TGTGCCTGGAGTCTACGGGGGACAGGGTTTGAAGAGACCCAGTACTTC. Full variable domain (remainder filled in from reference TRBV30 and TRBJ2-5): SQTIHQWPATLVQPVGSPLSLECTVEGTSNPNLYWYRQAAGRGLQLLFYSVGIGQISSEVPQNLSASRPQDRQFILSSKKLLLSDSGFYLCAWSLRGTGFEETQYFGPGTRLLVL.

The chain is built from TRBV6-5 and TRBJ2-7, with 8 bases that match TRBD1. V gave up 9 bases and J gave up 0 bases; unmatched junction bases: 7. The CDR3 sequence is 14 residues long. Germline V CDR1 and CDR2: MNHEY, SVGAGI. The CDR3 DNA follows: TGTGCCAGTAAAACGGGACAGGTCTCCTACGAGCAGTACTTC. Translating gives CASKTGQVSYEQYF.

V and J are TRBV3-1 (or the pseudogene TRBV3-2) and TRBJ2-7, with 8 bases matching TRBD2. Germline loops: CDR1 LGHDT, CDR2 YNNKEL (reference sequence). Trimming cost V 4 bases and J 0 bases; bases outside gene matches: 8. The CDR3 runs to 16 residues. Here the CDR3 reads CASSPRTSPISYEQYF. The CDR3 DNA follows: TGTGCCAGCAGCCCACGGACTAGCCCCATCTCCTACGAGCAGTACTTC.

CDR3 DNA: TGTGCCAGCAGGGTAGGGACTAGCGCACAAAATGAGCAGTTCTTC. It specifies CASRVGTSAQNEQFF. The chain uses TRBV2 and TRBJ2-1; 10 positions match TRBD2. Germline CDR1 SNHLY, CDR2 FYNNEI. The V and J ends lost 6 bases and 7 bases, in that order; junction bases with no gene match: 9. The CDR3 is 15 residues long.

The rearrangement uses TRBV7-2 and TRBJ1-4, with TRBD1 as a possible D gene (6 bases). CDR3 length equals 15 residues. The germline V gene encodes CDR1 SGHTA and CDR2 FQGNSA. V lost 5 bases to trimming and J lost 5 bases, with 15 bases between them. CDR3 residues: CASSPTGTPNEKLFF. CDR3 DNA: TGTGCCAGCAGCCCCACCGGGACACCGAATGAAAAACTGTTTTTT.

This clone came up once. CDR3 sequence reads: CASSPYRAPDTQYF. As DNA, the CDR3 is TGTGCCAGCAGCCCTTACAGGGCCCCAGATACGCAGTATTTT. The chain links TRBV5-5 to TRBJ2-3, with D maybe TRBD1 (6 bases). The V gene's germline CDR1 is SGHKS and CDR2 YYEKEE (reference sequence). There are 14 residues in the CDR3. Between the trimmed V and J ends, which lost 4 bases and 4 bases, there was a span of 13 bases.

V is TRBV28 and J is TRBJ1-5; D is possibly TRBD1 (5 bases). Germline CDR1 is MDHEN and CDR2 is SYDVKM. There are 16 residues in the CDR3. Trimming stripped 5 bases from V and 7 bases from J, with 21 bases between. For the CDR3, the DNA is TGTGCCAGCAGTCCACCCAGGGCAGGGAAGGGGCAGCCCCAGCATTTT. It codes for CASSPPRAGKGQPQHF.

The V gene is TRBV29-1, the J gene TRBJ2-2; 11 positions agree with TRBD2. V lost 0 bases to trimming and J lost 0 bases; unmatched junction nucleotides: 3. CDR1 is SQVTM and CDR2 is ANQGSEA in the germline V gene. The CDR3 sequence is 17 residues long. The CDR3 spells CSVEDPGLAANTGELFF. In nucleotides, the CDR3 is TGCAGCGTTGAAGACCCGGGACTAGCGGCGAACACCGGGGAGCTGTTTTTT.

The gene calls are TRBV7-2 and TRBJ2-3, with no clear D. CDR3 length: 14 residues. CDR1 is SGHTA, CDR2 FQGNSA, per germline. Trimming took off 0 bases at V and 2 bases at J, with 6 bases between the two ends. In nucleotides, the CDR3 is TGTGCCAGCAGCTTAGCACACGCCACAGATACGCAGTATTTT. Its translation is CASSLAHATDTQYF.

The CDR3 reads CASSFQRPDYGYYGYTF. The CDR3 DNA follows: TGTGCCAGCAGTTTCCAACGCCCCGACTACGGATACTATGGCTACACCTTC. The gene calls are TRBV27 and TRBJ1-2; D unclear. Germline V gene data show CDR1 as MNHEY and CDR2 as SMNVEV (reference sequence). With 3 bases removed from V and 3 bases from J, the gap between germline ends came to 20 bases. This CDR3 is 17 amino acids long.

The chain carries TRBV30 and TRBJ2-2; 9 bases line up with TRBD2. The V segment lost 0 bases and the J segment 6 bases; nucleotides outside the gene matches: 8. This CDR3 comprises 16 residues. Germline V lookup: CDR1 GTSNPN, CDR2 SVGIG (reference sequence). The CDR3 nucleotides read TGTGCCTGGAGTGTAACCGGACTAGCGTTCTCCGGGGAGCTGTTTTTT. Encoded protein: CAWSVTGLAFSGELFF.

This clone was counted a single time. Relative to the germline gene, one junction end is altered; a read error may explain this. This rearrangement joins TRBV12-5 to TRBJ2-1, with 7 bases matching TRBD1. The CDR3 has 15 residues. The germline V gene encodes CDR1 LGHNT and CDR2 FRNRAP. CDR3 amino acids: CASGLVELGGASPVF. For the CDR3, the DNA is TGTGCTAGTGGTTTGGTAGAGCTAGGGGGCGCATCTCCAGTCTTC.

This clone was counted only a few times. The V gene is TRBV5-1, the J gene TRBJ1-2; weak D call: TRBD1 (5 bases). Trimming took off 3 bases at V and 5 bases at J, with 14 bases between the two ends. Germline-derived CDR1 and CDR2 are SGHRS and YFSETQ. The CDR3 has 14 amino acids. CDR3 DNA: TGCGCCAGCAGCTCGGACGGGAGGGGATATGGCTACACCTTC. This sequence encodes CASSSDGRGYGYTF.

The chain recombines TRBV7-3 with TRBJ1-1; D not resolved. Trimming cost V 3 bases and J 7 bases, with 12 bases left between them. Germline V gives CDR1 SGHTA, CDR2 FQGTGA. The CDR3 has 13 amino acids. The DNA for the CDR3 is TGTGCCAGCAGCTTCTCCGGGGAGCGTGAAGCTTTCTTT. Translated: CASSFSGEREAFF.